The TCR beta chain described here comes from a study of brain T cells in children with intractable seizures (dated by TCRdb to 2020 to 2023). Regarding the research as a whole: As a first screen for immune gene transcripts, resected brain tissue from 50 or so pediatric epilepsy surgery cases was run on a NanoString immunology panel. Among the approximately twelve selected surgery cases, eight also had pre-surgery blood sequenced, leaving four with brain tissue only. Points the paper makes about the study in general: Because sequencing depth differed between pre- and post-surgery blood, the absence of clones from the pre-surgery sample may reflect undersampling. Viral specificity was inferred only from CDR3 sequence similarity, and patients' HCMV serostatus was unknown.

The CDR3 numbers 16 residues from cysteine through phenylalanine. Only the CDR3 portion is preserved as DNA: 48 bases, with reading frame beginning at the first base. V is pared back by 6 bases and J by 0 bases, with 15 bases lying between the germline termini. According to the germline V gene, CDR1 reads SNHLY and CDR2 reads FYNNEI. TCR beta chain sequences were generated from genomic DNA using the immunoSEQ assay. Under the source paper's analysis protocol: CDR3 sequences that did not begin with the conserved framework cysteine at position 104 were removed by hand. To get clonality, the normalized Shannon's Diversity Index was subtracted from one, giving values from 0 (maximal diversity) to 1 (oligoclonal). To check whether a given CDR3 had different frequencies in two samples, for example brain versus blood, chi-squared comparison-of-proportions tests were used. Public clonotypes were identified by searching immuneACCESS, and similarity to known antiviral clonotypes was assessed with the VDJdb browser. Entries here come from immuneACCESS through TCRdb and include only in-frame sequences with V and J called. Some clones fail to appear in such tables; in the studies checked, an unresolved V gene covers under half of the shortfall, and the cause of the remainder is unknown. The DNA gave D and trimming, while V, J and clone size come from that table. This sample holds tens of thousands of clones; about 93% were observed only once. The ten largest clones capture approximately 1.5% of the sample.

Details on this clone: What antigen it recognizes has not been identified. The sample holds no much larger clone one base away, and base qualities are not on file.

The sample's time point label, decoded: resected brain tissue, or blood drawn just prior to surgery. The surgery cases with the highest brain T cell transcript signatures were chosen for TCR beta chain sequencing of brain tissue, and also of blood when blood was available. Before surgery, patients had received at least one anti-epileptic drug. The TCR-sequenced patients were children whose drug-resistant epilepsy was caused by tuberous sclerosis complex, focal cortical dysplasia, Rasmussen encephalitis or hemimegalencephaly. The Monarch genomic DNA purification kit was used to extract bulk genomic DNA from unsorted brain tissue and whole blood.

The chain links TRBV2 with TRBJ2-1, with TRBD2 as a weak D call on 5 bases. The source was peripheral blood, collected at surgery. The sequence derives from a boy younger than two with tuberous sclerosis and intractable seizures. The encoded CDR3 is CASSFWRASSYNEQFF. The sequenced DNA is TGTGCCAGCAGCTTTTGGCGGGCAAGCTCCTACAATGAGCAGTTCTTC.